The TCR beta chain under discussion was sequenced for a study of regulatory dendritic cells for organ transplantation (dated by TCRdb to the late 2010s). In the study overall: TCRbeta repertoires were sequenced from sorted naive and memory CD4+ and CD8+ T cells before and after allostimulation with regulatory or mature dendritic cells. The full study reports these points: Of the resting subsets, the one holding the most alloreactive TCR clonotypes was memory CD8+ T cells. The authors pointed out considerable heterogeneity between individuals in the alloreactive memory CD8+ T cell pool, and only a couple of subjects were sequenced. Repertoires were highly diverse in naive CD4+ and CD8+ T cells, less diverse in memory cells, and most oligoclonal in memory CD8+ cells. In both subjects, allostimulation led to expansion of memory CD8+ clones, though the expansion induced by regulatory dendritic cells appeared to be more limited than that induced by mature dendritic cells.

FACS was used to sort CD4+ or CD8+ cells into naive T cells, defined as CD45RA+, and memory T cells, defined as CD45RO+. Two healthy control subjects provided the T cells used for TCR sequencing. Sorted T cell subsets that were not stimulated were used as baseline controls for the mixed lymphocyte reactions. The Qiagen DNeasy Blood & Tissue Kit was used to extract genomic DNA. As regards this clone: What antigen it recognizes has not been identified. Base quality data are lacking; no much larger clone is found one base away.

Reading from cysteine to phenylalanine, the CDR3 counts 17 amino acids. Only the CDR3 part of the read is kept: 51 bases, read in frame from the first base. Reading the germline V gene (reference sequence) gives CDR1 LNHDA and CDR2 SQIVND. V and J are trimmed by 4 bases and 2 bases, and the gene matches miss 8 bases of the junction. The TCRbeta CDR3 regions were amplified in a multiplexed two-step PCR with Vbeta-specific forward primers and Jbeta-specific reverse primers. Through the immunoSEQ service, the TCRbeta libraries were run on an Illumina instrument for sequencing. In the paper's pipeline: IMGT annotation was used to assign V, D and J genes, and synthetic CDR3 analogues were used to correct counts for multiplex PCR bias. The immunoSEQ Analyzer calculated repertoire clonality as one minus the normalized Shannon entropy. Clonal expansion was defined by Fisher's exact test with Benjamini-Hochberg false discovery rate control, using two-tailed P<0.01. TCRdb carries this immuneACCESS record with in-frame sequences only. Its versions omit some clonotypes, under half of them owing to an unresolved V gene in the studies checked, with the rest unexplained. V and J calls and clone size are as listed in that table; D and trimming were resolved from the DNA. A total of about 28,000 clones appear in this sample, roughly 84% of them only once. The ten largest clones add up to roughly 0.4% of the sample.

Sequencing used naive CD8+ T cells from blood. The cell subset or site label, read with the paper, signifies: CD45RA+ naive T cells. The V and J genes are TRBV19 and TRBJ2-3, and 11 junction bases match TRBD1. This receptor was obtained from a human donor in good health. The sequenced DNA is TGTGCCAGTAGTACAACCGGGACAGGGGGGTACACAGATACGCAGTATTTT. It is translated as CASSTTGTGGYTDTQYF.